Listed below are T cell receptor beta chains from one sample, sequenced in a study of beta chain features in type 1 diabetes. Here immunoSEQ multiplex PCR was the method, and the copy in TCRdb shows in-frame clones only, minus some. Of 330,000 or so clones listed, around 20% were seen once; the top ten hold about 0.045%. Sequences were obtained from naive CD4+ T cells from blood. The receptors were gathered from a woman in her late teens or twenties in good health. The conserved cysteine and the conserved F or W are not part of the CDR3 here. The D gene is left open where the match is weak.

v_gene	d_gene	CDR3aa
TRBV20-1	-	SASPSPTQF
TRBV13	TRBD2	ASSSSGRSYNEQF
TRBV19	-	ASSNPEGLHEQY
TRBV7-2	-	ASSWSGQGSISGNTIY
TRBV11-1	TRBD1	ASSPGTDYEQY
TRBV5-1	-	ASSLTGNEQF
TRBV5-1	TRBD2	ASSPGTSGQTQY
TRBV18	-	ASSPLDYNTGELF
TRBV12-5	-	ASGSGNQETQY
TRBV2	-	ASSVISLRATEAF
TRBV4-2	-	ASSQSGRGRGYT
TRBV7-2	-	ASSLAPGFKSYEQY
TRBV30	-	AWNIGETL